Listed below are T cell receptor beta chains from one sample, sequenced in a study of early T cells in non-severe SARS-CoV-2 infection. TCRdb analysed the 5' RACE reads with MiXCR anew, one entry per CDR3 protein. Of 65,000 to 85,000 distinct CDR3 sequences in the sample, less than 12% were seen once. The sequenced sample was whole blood, obtained at baseline. The receptor source for this set is an adult who was a healthcare worker with PCR-confirmed SARS-CoV-2 infection or an uninfected control (not recorded which). Both conserved end residues are part of each CDR3. A D gene is named only where the DNA matches it firmly. Not every row has a clone size; where given, it reads once, few, many or a size class.

V	size	D	J	DNA	CDR3
TRBV29-1	NA	TRBD1	TRBJ1-1	TGCAGCGTTGAAAGGTGGGGACAGATGAACACTGAAGCTTTCTTT	CSVERWGQMNTEAFF
TRBV2	many	NA	TRBJ2-7	TGTGCCAGCAGTTTTGACTACGAGCAGTACTTC	CASSFDYEQYF
TRBV7-3	NA	TRBD1	TRBJ2-2	TGTGCCAGCAGCAAAGGGACAGCCACTAACACCGGGGAGCTGTTTTTT	CASSKGTATNTGELFF
TRBV25-1	many	NA	TRBJ1-1	TGTGCCAGCGGGGGACCGACGAACACTGAAGCTTTCTTT	CASGGPTNTEAFF
TRBV19	few	TRBD2	TRBJ2-1	TGTGCCAGTAGTATATCTAGCGGGAGATCGAACTACAATGAGCAGTTCTTC	CASSISSGRSNYNEQFF
TRBV5-4	NA	TRBD1	TRBJ1-4	TGTGCCAGCAGCTTAGAGGGGGCGCAGGAAAAACTGTTTTTT	CASSLEGAQEKLFF
TRBV29-1	once	TRBD2	TRBJ2-7	TGCAGCTCACACGGACTAGCGGAGCCCTCCTACGAGCAGTACTTC	CSSHGLAEPSYEQYF
TRBV14	NA	TRBD1	TRBJ1-2	TGTGCCAGCAGCCAGGGACAGAGTTATGGCTACACCTTC	CASSQGQSYGYTF
TRBV7-2	many	NA	TRBJ1-2	TGTGCCAGCAGTACACAGGGTATGATGAGCTACACCTTC	CASSTQGMMSYTF
TRBV4-3	NA	NA	TRBJ2-7	TGCGCCAGCAGCCGAAGTGACCGACTAACCTACGAGCAGTACTTC	CASSRSDRLTYEQYF
TRBV7-8	many	NA	TRBJ1-1	TGTGCCAGCAGCCGTGGTGGGGGCCTCACTGAAGCTTTCTTT	CASSRGGGLTEAFF
TRBV3-1	NA	NA	TRBJ2-2	TGTGCCAGCAGCCAAGATTTAGTCACCGGGGAGCTGTTTTTT	CASSQDLVTGELFF
TRBV12-3/TRBV12-4	NA	TRBD2	TRBJ2-1	TGTGCCAGCAGTTTGTTTTATAAGACTAGCGGGAACAATGAGCAGTTCTTC	CASSLFYKTSGNNEQFF
TRBV24-1	NA	TRBD2	TRBJ2-3	TGTGCCACCAGTGATTCTGGACTAGTGGCGAGCACAGATACGCAGTATTTT	CATSDSGLVASTDTQYF
TRBV6-2/TRBV6-3	many	TRBD1	TRBJ1-5	TGTGCCAGCAGTCGAGGGGGCAGCCAGCCCCAGCATTTT	CASSRGGSQPQHF
TRBV20-1	many	NA	TRBJ1-1	TGCAGTGCCTGGGATAGGGGCACTGAAGCTTTCTTT	CSAWDRGTEAFF
TRBV11-2	many	NA	TRBJ2-1	TGTGCCAGCAGCTTAGTTTTAGTGGAGTACAATGAGCAGTTCTTC	CASSLVLVEYNEQFF
TRBV11-2	many	NA	TRBJ1-4	TGTGCCAGCAGCTTAATGACGGCGGGTAATGAAAAACTGTTTTTT	CASSLMTAGNEKLFF
TRBV20-1	NA	NA	TRBJ1-5	TGCAGTGCTAACGTCGGTAGCAATCAGCCCCAGCATTTT	CSANVGSNQPQHF
TRBV3-1	many	NA	TRBJ2-5	TGTGCCAGCAGCCAAGCCCGGGTCAGTTTTGAGACCCAGTACTTC	CASSQARVSFETQYF
TRBV2	NA	NA	TRBJ1-2	TGTGCCAGCAGCACCTGGACAGCCGGGGGCTATGGCTACACCTTC	CASSTWTAGGYGYTF
TRBV7-2	NA	NA	TRBJ2-3	TGTGCCAGCAAACCCGGGGGCGGCACAGATACGCAGTATTTT	CASKPGGGTDTQYF
TRBV6-5	NA	NA	TRBJ2-1	TGTGCCAGCAGTTATTATACTGATGGGGGTGAGCAGTTCTTC	CASSYYTDGGEQFF
TRBV30	few	NA	TRBJ1-4	TGTGCCTGGGGCCCGGGTTTTCAGGATGAAAAACTGTTTTTT	CAWGPGFQDEKLFF
TRBV2	NA	TRBD1	TRBJ1-3	TGTGCCAGCAGGCCGGACAGGGTGATTGGAAACACCATATATTTT	CASRPDRVIGNTIYF
TRBV6-5	many	TRBD2	TRBJ2-1	TGTGCCAGCAGTTACTCGATGGTAGCGGGAGTGAATGAGCAGTTCTTC	CASSYSMVAGVNEQFF
TRBV6-5	NA	NA	TRBJ1-1	TGTGCCAGCAGTCCGGCAGGCGCGGGGCGAGGGAACACTGAAGCTTTCTTT	CASSPAGAGRGNTEAFF
TRBV10-3	NA	NA	TRBJ1-1	TGTGCCAGCAAGAGAGGCGACACTGAAGCTTTCTTT	CASKRGDTEAFF
TRBV5-1	many	NA	TRBJ2-3	TGCGCCAGCAGCTTCGGCGCCCGCACAGATACGCAGTATTTT	CASSFGARTDTQYF
TRBV20-1	few	NA	TRBJ2-7	TGCAGTGCCGAAGGGACTCCCTACGAGCAGTACTTC	CSAEGTPYEQYF
TRBV29-1	many	NA	TRBJ1-1	TGCAGCGTTCGCGACGCCTCTCGTGGGGCTTTCTTT	CSVRDASRGAFF
TRBV6-5	NA	TRBD2	TRBJ2-2	TGTGCCAGCAACCAAGCGGGAGGGCCTGGGGAGCTGTTTTTT	CASNQAGGPGELFF
TRBV6-1	many	NA	TRBJ2-3	TGTGCCAGCAGTGAGGTAGCGGTAAAAACAGATACGCAGTATTTT	CASSEVAVKTDTQYF
TRBV12-3/TRBV12-4	many	NA	TRBJ1-3	TGTGCCAGCAGCCCCGAATTAGTCTCTGAAAACACCATATATTTT	CASSPELVSENTIYF
TRBV5-4	few	NA	TRBJ2-5	TGTGCCAGCAGCGGGAACAGCTTCCAAGAGACCCAGTACTTC	CASSGNSFQETQYF
TRBV12-3/TRBV12-4	few	NA	TRBJ2-1	TGTGCCAGCAGCCCCGCAATAGAGCGCTCACCCTACAATGAGCAGTTCTTC	CASSPAIERSPYNEQFF
TRBV13	NA	TRBD1	TRBJ2-4	TGTGCCAGCAGCGCAGGCCGGGACAGGGTAAACATTCAGTACTTC	CASSAGRDRVNIQYF
TRBV28	many	NA	TRBJ1-2	TGTGCCAGCAGATTCGGATACTATGGCTACACCTTC	CASRFGYYGYTF
TRBV7-2	many	NA	TRBJ2-1	TGTGCCAGCAGCTTGGGGGCGGGTGAGCAGTTCTTC	CASSLGAGEQFF
TRBV28	NA	NA	TRBJ2-7	TGTGCCAGCAGCCCAGCAGGCAACTCCTACGAGCAGTACTTC	CASSPAGNSYEQYF
TRBV12-3/TRBV12-4	few	NA	TRBJ2-3	TGTGCCAGCAGTTTAGCGGAAACAGATACGCAGTATTTT	CASSLAETDTQYF
TRBV28	few	NA	TRBJ2-6	TGTGCCAGCATTTCTGGGGCCAACGTCCTGACTTTC	CASISGANVLTF
TRBV19	many	NA	TRBJ1-1	TGTGCCAGTAGTATATTTGCGCTGAACACTGAAGCTTTCTTT	CASSIFALNTEAFF
TRBV7-2	NA	NA	TRBJ1-2	TGTGCCAGCAGCTTAGGGGCTGGGGCCTATGGCTACACCTTC	CASSLGAGAYGYTF
TRBV6-2/TRBV6-3	many	TRBD2	TRBJ2-1	TGTGCCAGCAGTGTTTCGGGGGGGCAGTTCTTC	CASSVSGGQFF
TRBV12-3/TRBV12-4	few	NA	TRBJ1-4	TGTGCCAGCAGTTTATTCCGGGAGGAAAAACTGTTTTTT	CASSLFREEKLFF
TRBV20-1	NA	NA	TRBJ2-7	TGCAGTGCTAGACCCGCTTGGGCCGAGCAGTACTTC	CSARPAWAEQYF
TRBV25-1	many	NA	TRBJ2-5	TGTGCCAGCAGTGCGCCAGGGCCCCAAGAGACCCAGTACTTC	CASSAPGPQETQYF
TRBV19	few	NA	TRBJ2-3	TGTGCCAGTAGTATAGGAACAGGACATTCAGCCGATACGCAGTATTTT	CASSIGTGHSADTQYF
TRBV4-2	many	TRBD2	TRBJ2-3	TGTGCCAGCAGCCAGTCCCATCTACGGGGAGGGCGTAATACGCAGTATTTT	CASSQSHLRGGRNTQYF
TRBV7-6	many	TRBD2	TRBJ2-1	TGTGCCAGCAGCTTTTCGTGGGAGGGCCAGCATGAGCAGTTCTTC	CASSFSWEGQHEQFF